The 21 T cell receptor beta chains listed next were all sequenced from one sample in a study of blood T cell repertoires in COVID-19. The method was immunoSEQ multiplex PCR; TCRdb's version includes in-frame clones alone and lacks a portion of them. The data show 320,000 or so clones, roughly 85% seen once. The sequenced sample consisted of PBMCs or T cells enriched from blood (not recorded which). The source is a woman in her 30s who had been exposed to COVID-19.

The chain combines TRBV19 with TRBJ1-1; TRBD1 might be the D (5 bases). Germline CDR1 and CDR2: LNHDA and SQIVND (reference sequence). CDR3 length equals 15 residues. V lost 11 bases and J lost 4, with 23 bases in between. The DNA for the CDR3 is TGTGCCGCAGAATCGAGGGGAGGGCTCGGCACTGAAGCTTTCTTT. It is translated as CAAESRGGLGTEAFF.

The gene calls are TRBV6-1 and TRBJ2-7; TRBD2 matches 8 bases. Germline V CDR1 and CDR2: MNHNS, SASEGT. The CDR3 spans 14 residues. V was pared by 6 bases and J by 3 bases, with 7 bases of the junction left unmatched. CDR3: CASRAGATVYEQYF. The CDR3 DNA is TGTGCCAGCAGAGCGGGGGCGACTGTCTACGAGCAGTACTTC.

This chain links TRBV9 with TRBJ2-1; 7 bases are shared with TRBD2. The ends lost 0 bases at V and 8 bases at J; junction bases unmatched: 17. The germline V gene has CDR1 SGDLS and CDR2 YYNGEE. The CDR3 has 18 residues. The CDR3 DNA sequence: TGTGCCAGCAGCGTAGCTTTCGGAATTGGGGGAGGGGCCCATGAGCAGTTCTTC. The encoded protein is CASSVAFGIGGGAHEQFF.

This clone was seen at least ten times. The chain joins TRBV27 to TRBJ1-2, with 9 bases that match TRBD1. Trimming removed 6 bases from V and 8 bases from J; junction bases left unmatched: 7. This CDR3 is built from 13 residues. The germline CDR1 and CDR2 sequences are MNHEY and SMNVEV (reference sequence). CDR3 DNA: TGTGCCAGCAGCGAACAGGGGGCGGGCGGCTACACCTTC. Its translation: CASSEQGAGGYTF.

The V and J genes are TRBV14 and TRBJ1-2; D ambiguous. The CDR3 has 12 amino acids. CDR1 SGHDN and CDR2 FVKESK come from the germline V gene. Trimming removed 1 base at V and 8 bases at J, with 8 bases between. DNA of the CDR3: TGTGCCAGCAGCCAAGGAGGGAACGGCTACACCTTC. Its translation is CASSQGGNGYTF.

The V and J genes are TRBV28 and TRBJ1-1; D not certain. Per the germline V gene, CDR1 is MDHEN and CDR2 is SYDVKM. V was pared by 2 bases and J by 4 bases, with 2 bases between. CDR3 length: 11 amino acids. The CDR3: CASSLLTEAFF. CDR3 DNA: TGTGCCAGCAGTTTACTCACTGAAGCTTTCTTT.

This clone was detected only once. The chain couples TRBV18 to TRBJ1-2, with D hard to call. The CDR3 totals 12 residues. V lost 3 bases and J lost 6, with 8 bases in between. Germline V gene lookup returns CDR1 KGHSH and CDR2 LQKENI. The CDR3 DNA follows: TGTGCCAGCTCACCCGACACCCATGGCTACACCTTC. Residues: CASSPDTHGYTF.

V gene TRBV2 combines with J gene TRBJ1-5; no reliable D call. Germline-derived CDR1 and CDR2 are SNHLY and FYNNEI. V was clipped by 5 bases and J by 3 bases, with 11 bases between them. The CDR3 has 14 residues. CDR3 nucleotide sequence: TGTGCCAGCAGTATGAACAACCCCAATCAGCCCCAGCATTTT. Translated: CASSMNNPNQPQHF.

The chain carries TRBV12-3 or TRBV12-4 and TRBJ1-1; D gene uncertain. This CDR3 region has 13 residues. Trimming stripped 8 bases from V and 1 base from J, with 11 bases between. The CDR3 sequence: CASLRHKNTEAFF. The CDR3 coding sequence is TGTGCCAGCCTTAGACACAAGAACACTGAAGCTTTCTTT.

J is TRBJ1-5 and V is TRBV19; 9 nucleotides match TRBD1. Germline loops: CDR1 LNHDA, CDR2 SQIVND (reference sequence). J lost 1 base, V lost 3 bases, and 10 bases had no gene match. CDR3 length: 18 amino acids. The CDR3 spells CASSIAPGQGISNQPQHF. CDR3 coding DNA: TGTGCCAGTAGTATTGCACCGGGACAGGGAATAAGCAATCAGCCCCAGCATTTT.

As DNA, the CDR3 is TGTGCCAGCAGTCCTCCGGGACAGGTAAGAACTGAAGCTTTCTTT. It translates to CASSPPGQVRTEAFF. The chain combines TRBV27 with TRBJ1-1; the match to TRBD1 covers 8 bases. This CDR3 region has 15 residues. V trimming: 5 bases; J trimming: 5 bases; junction bases outside the gene matches: 10. CDR1 MNHEY and CDR2 SMNVEV come from the germline V gene (reference sequence).

This chain links TRBV27 with TRBJ2-5, with a tentative D call TRBD2 (6 bases). The germline CDR1 and CDR2 sequences are MNHEY and SMNVEV (reference sequence). The CDR3 is 14 amino acids. The V end lost 4 bases, the J end lost 3 bases, and 12 bases lay between the germline ends. The CDR3 nucleotides read TGTGCCAGCAGTTCTGACTGGGGGGAAGAGACCCAGTACTTC. It encodes CASSSDWGEETQYF.

The V and J genes are TRBV28 and TRBJ1-1, with no clear D. In germline, CDR1 is MDHEN, CDR2 SYDVKM. Trimming took off 5 bases at V and 1 base at J, with 11 bases between the two ends. The CDR3 extends over 14 amino acids. This chain's CDR3 is CASSPPTPNTEAFF. The CDR3 coding sequence is TGTGCCAGCAGTCCGCCGACTCCGAACACTGAAGCTTTCTTT.

The gene calls are TRBV7-2 and TRBJ1-5; 7 nucleotides match TRBD1. Trimming at V came to 5 bases and at J to 2 bases, leaving 12 bases not matched to a gene. The length of the CDR3 is 17 residues. Per the germline V gene, CDR1 is SGHTA and CDR2 is FQGNSA. The CDR3 here is CASSVGTAILGNQPQHF. CDR3 nucleotide sequence: TGTGCCAGCAGCGTAGGGACAGCGATTTTGGGCAATCAGCCCCAGCATTTT. Drawing the rest from reference TRBV7-2 and TRBJ1-5, the complete variable domain is GAGVSQSPSNKVTEKGKDVELRCDPISGHTALYWYRQSLGQGLEFLIYFQGNSAPDKSGLPSDRFSAERTGGSVSTLTIQRTQQEDSAVYLCASSVGTAILGNQPQHFGDGTRLSIL.

The genes are TRBV7-2 and TRBJ2-3, with 9 positions matching TRBD2. Unmatched junction bases numbered 5, after V lost 0 bases and J lost 4 bases. Germline V CDR1 and CDR2: SGHTA, FQGNSA. The CDR3 totals 16 residues. The CDR3 nucleotides are TGTGCCAGCAGCTTAGCGGCGCGGGGGGGCCCAGATACGCAGTATTTT. Translated: CASSLAARGGPDTQYF.

The rearrangement joins TRBV19 to TRBJ2-7, with 9 bases that match TRBD2. Trimming removed 5 bases from V and 2 bases from J; junction bases left unmatched: 4. Germline lookup yields CDR1 LNHDA and CDR2 SQIVND (reference sequence). This CDR3 has 14 amino acids. The CDR3 region is CASSGSSGAYEQYF. Written as DNA, the CDR3 is TGTGCCAGTAGTGGCTCTAGCGGGGCCTACGAGCAGTACTTC.

V and J are TRBV4-2 and TRBJ2-7; 10 bases map to TRBD1. J gave up 2 bases and V 3 bases, and 10 bases lay outside the gene matches. The CDR3 covers 17 residues. Germline V CDR1 and CDR2: LGHNA, YNFKEQ. CDR3 residues: CASSQGFGTGETYEQYF. The CDR3 coding sequence is TGTGCCAGCAGCCAGGGATTCGGGACAGGGGAAACCTACGAGCAGTACTTC.

This sequence joins TRBV6-5 and TRBJ1-4, with TRBD1 identical over 7 bases. CDR1 is MNHEY and CDR2 is SVGAGI in the germline V gene. J gave up 8 bases and V 6 bases, and 9 bases lay outside the gene matches. The CDR3 is 14 residues long. The CDR3: CASSPMTGNEKLFF. DNA for the CDR3: TGTGCCAGCAGCCCAATGACAGGGAACGAAAAACTGTTTTTT.

The chain recombines TRBV27 with TRBJ2-5; 8 nucleotides line up with TRBD2. The CDR3 extends over 14 amino acids. The germline gives CDR1 MNHEY, CDR2 SMNVEV (reference sequence). Trimming at V came to 4 bases and at J to 3 bases, leaving 4 bases not matched to a gene. The DNA for the CDR3 is TGTGCCAGCAGTTGGGCGGGGGGCGAAGAGACCCAGTACTTC. Residues: CASSWAGGEETQYF.

The genes are TRBV28 and TRBJ2-7, with D perhaps matching TRBD2 (6 bases). The length of the CDR3 is 15 residues. The germline V gene has CDR1 MDHEN and CDR2 SYDVKM. The V end lost 5 bases, the J end lost 3 bases, and 17 bases lay between the germline ends. This CDR3 reads CASSTSGSGLYEQYF. The CDR3 region has the DNA TGTGCCAGCAGTACCTCGGGTAGCGGTCTCTACGAGCAGTACTTC.

The chain uses TRBV30 and TRBJ1-5; TRBD1 matches 7 bases. CDR3 length equals 13 residues. Germline V gene sequence: CDR1 GTSNPN, CDR2 SVGIG (reference sequence). V lost 8 bases, J lost 0 bases, and 4 bases stayed unmatched. The CDR3 protein is CAGRQGSNQPQHF. The CDR3, as DNA: TGTGCCGGCCGACAGGGTAGCAATCAGCCCCAGCATTTT.